Shown below are 8 T cell receptor beta chains from a single sample sequenced in a study of shared clonotypes between healthy human individuals. The assay was immunoSEQ multiplex PCR, and TCRdb's table has in-frame clones only and misses some. Of some 1 million clones in the sample, 60% to 80% were seen once. Sequenced material: memory CD4+ T cells sorted from blood. Subset indicated: CD45RA-negative fraction. The source is a man aged 18 to 30 in good health.

A note on this clone: Other DNA variants within this sample encode the same CDR3. The CDR3 here is CASSFPATDTQYF. CDR3 nucleotide sequence: TGTGCCAGCAGCTTCCCGGCGACAGATACGCAGTATTTT. The chain carries TRBV5-4 and TRBJ2-3; D uncertain. The CDR3 consists of 13 residues. Trimming took 2 bases from V and 3 from J, leaving 7 bases between them. The V gene's germline CDR1 is SGHNT and CDR2 YYREEE (reference sequence).

CDR3 sequence reads: CASSISGHPNTEAFF. The CDR3 region has the DNA TGTGCCAGTAGCATCTCGGGACACCCGAACACTGAAGCTTTCTTT. V is TRBV19 and J is TRBJ1-1; tentatively, D is TRBD1 (6 bases). Germline values: CDR1 LNHDA, CDR2 SQIVND (reference sequence). This CDR3 is 15 amino acids long. Trimming took 6 bases from V and 1 from J, leaving 15 bases between them. Variable domain in full (rest from reference TRBV19 and TRBJ1-1): DGGITQSPKYLFRKEGQNVTLSCEQNLNHDAMYWYRQDPGQGLRLIYYSQIVNDFQKGDIAEGYSVSREKKESFPLTVTSAQKNPTAFYLCASSISGHPNTEAFFGQGTRLTVV.

Here the CDR3 DNA reads TGCGCCAGCAGCCAAACAGGGTCGAACACCGGGGAGCTGTTTTTT. Translating it yields CASSQTGSNTGELFF. This chain connects TRBV4-1 to TRBJ2-2; possible D gene TRBD1, 6 bases. The germline V gene encodes CDR1 MGHRA and CDR2 YSYEKL. The CDR3 extends over 15 amino acids. V lost 2 bases and J lost 0, with 7 bases in between.

This clone was recorded a few times. V and J are TRBV7-3 and TRBJ1-1; no clear D gene. Germline assignment: CDR1 SGHTA and CDR2 FQGTGA. This CDR3 region has 13 residues. Trimming left V 3 bases short and J 5 bases short, with 10 bases between. DNA for the CDR3: TGTGCCAGCAGCTTCTGGGCAGGAACTGAAGCTTTCTTT. Amino acids: CASSFWAGTEAFF.

This clone has a count of ten or more. This chain connects TRBV2 to TRBJ1-2, with D uncertain. The germline CDR1 and CDR2 sequences are SNHLY and FYNNEI. V lost 7 bases, J lost 4 bases, and 10 bases lay in between. This CDR3 comprises 12 residues. CDR3 nucleotide sequence: TGTGCCAGCATCTTACAGCGCTATGGCTACACCTTC. Translating it yields CASILQRYGYTF.

This chain joins TRBV6-1 and TRBJ2-2; unclear D gene. Trimming cost V 8 bases and J 4 bases, with 8 bases left between them. The CDR3 extends over 12 amino acids. Germline CDR1 reads MNHNS; CDR2 reads SASEGT. CDR3 in amino acids: CASEGFTGELFF. The DNA for the CDR3 is TGTGCCAGCGAAGGGTTCACCGGGGAGCTGTTTTTT.

The CDR3 DNA follows: TGCGCCAGCAGCTTGGCTTGGGACTCCTATAATTCACCCCTCCACTTT. Translating gives CASSLAWDSYNSPLHF. V is TRBV5-1 and J is TRBJ1-6, with D unclear. This CDR3 region has 16 residues. Trimming removed 0 bases from V and 0 bases from J, with 7 bases in between. Looked up from germline, CDR1 is SGHRS and CDR2 is YFSETQ.

This clone was detected once. A much larger clone is a single base away; this may be a read error. This sequence joins TRBV27 and TRBJ2-3; 10 bases line up with TRBD1. The CDR3 runs 15 residues. Trimming took 3 bases from V and 1 from J; bases not matched to a gene: 1. In germline, CDR1 is MNHEY, CDR2 SMNVEV (reference sequence). This CDR3 is CASSFGTGGTDTQYF. CDR3 DNA sequence: TGTGCCAGCAGTTTCGGGACAGGGGGCACAGATACGCAGTATTTT.